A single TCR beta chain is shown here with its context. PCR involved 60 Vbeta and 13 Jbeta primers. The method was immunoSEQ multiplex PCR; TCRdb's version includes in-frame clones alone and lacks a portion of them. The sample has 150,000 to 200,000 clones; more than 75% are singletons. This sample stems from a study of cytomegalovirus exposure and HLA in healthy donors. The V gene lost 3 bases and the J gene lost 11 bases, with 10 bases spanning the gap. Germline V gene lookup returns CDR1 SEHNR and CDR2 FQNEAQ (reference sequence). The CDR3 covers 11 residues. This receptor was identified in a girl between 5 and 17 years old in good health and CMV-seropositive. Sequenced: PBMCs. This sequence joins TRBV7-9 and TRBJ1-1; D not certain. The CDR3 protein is CASSFRELAFF. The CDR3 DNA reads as TGTGCCAGCAGCTTTCGGGAATTGGCTTTCTTT.